This T cell receptor (beta chain) was identified during a study of T cell repertoires in cytomegalovirus infection. Study in general: Through public TCR beta signatures, both CMV infection and matching HLA type were indicated. Study-level points and caveats: Using cumulative public TCR beta family frequency, the authors identified those who carried CMV together with the relevant HLA. Across the ex vivo response, the dominant clonotypes were HLA-C-restricted CMV-specific TCR beta clonotypes.

TCRdb re-analysed the reads in MiXCR, keeping a single row per CDR3 protein. The sample lists a few hundred thousand distinct CDR3 sequences, roughly 13% occurring once. This clonotype was seen a handful of times. Antigen: not known. The CDR3 consists of 10 residues. CDR1 is SQVTM, CDR2 ANQGSEA, per germline. V lost 4 bases and J 6 bases, leaving 7 bases between the germline ends. The clonotype comes from a human donor in good health (CMV status not recorded). Some clones in this sample may be carry-over from other donors' samples. Sequenced input: PBMCs. V and J are TRBV29-1 and TRBJ2-7, with D uncertain. The chain's CDR3 is CSVAQTEQYF. The CDR3 nucleotides are TGCAGCGTTGCCCAGACCGAGCAGTACTTC.